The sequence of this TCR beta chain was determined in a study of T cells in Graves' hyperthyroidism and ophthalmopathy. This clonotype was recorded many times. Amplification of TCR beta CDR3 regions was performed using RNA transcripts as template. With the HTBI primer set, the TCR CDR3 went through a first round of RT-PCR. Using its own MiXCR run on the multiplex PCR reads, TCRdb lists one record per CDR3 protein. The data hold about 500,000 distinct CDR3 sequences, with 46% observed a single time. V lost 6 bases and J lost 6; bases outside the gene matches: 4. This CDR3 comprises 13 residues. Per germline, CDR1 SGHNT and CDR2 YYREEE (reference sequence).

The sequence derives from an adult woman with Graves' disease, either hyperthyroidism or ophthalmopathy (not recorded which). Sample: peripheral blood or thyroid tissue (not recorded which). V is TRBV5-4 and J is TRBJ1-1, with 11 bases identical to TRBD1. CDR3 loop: CASIGQGASEAFF. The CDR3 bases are TGTGCCAGCATTGGACAGGGGGCCTCTGAAGCTTTCTTT.